This TCR beta chain was found in a study of T cell responses to AZD1222 COVID-19 vaccine. Study-wide results and limits: Repertoire sampling was restricted to post-peak T cell response timepoints.

The protocol was immunoSEQ multiplex PCR, while the TCRdb copy is restricted to in-frame clones and leaves out a portion. The repertoire has roughly 50,000 clones, around 91% of them found once; the top ten carry approximately 5.3%. As to this clone: The antigen is unknown.

The sequence derives from an adult who received the AZD1222 COVID-19 vaccine. This specimen consisted of peripheral blood, obtained 28 days after the second AZD1222 dose.

For the CDR3, the DNA is TGTGCCACCAGCAGAGCCGGACAGGGGAGGCTCGCGGGCACAGATACGCAGTATTTT. It encodes CATSRAGQGRLAGTDTQYF. The V gene is TRBV15, the J gene TRBJ2-3, with TRBD1 matching over 9 bases. The CDR3 has 19 residues. CDR1 and CDR2 (germline): LNHNV, YYDKDF (reference sequence). Trimming removed 1 base from V and 1 base from J; junction bases left unmatched: 12.